This T cell receptor (beta chain) was sequenced during a study of cytomegalovirus exposure and HLA in healthy donors. Data came from immunoSEQ multiplex PCR; TCRdb stores just in-frame clones and leaves some out. This table has 200,000 or so clones, about 93% appearing once. Sequenced input: PBMCs. This receptor was taken from a woman between 18 and 30 years old in good health and CMV-seronegative.

The CDR3 sequence is CASSIGGRLGTDTQYF. The DNA for the CDR3 is TGTGCCAGTAGTATTGGCGGGAGATTGGGCACAGATACGCAGTATTTT. The J gene is TRBJ2-3, the V gene TRBV19, with 7 bases fitting TRBD2. Trimming at V came to 3 bases and at J to 1 base, leaving 7 bases not matched to a gene. Germline V gives CDR1 LNHDA, CDR2 SQIVND (reference sequence). The CDR3 is made up of 16 amino acids.